This section outlines one T cell receptor (beta chain) sequence together with its context. This entry belongs to a study of blood T cell repertoires in COVID-19. Libraries were prepared by immunoSEQ multiplex PCR; TCRdb keeps only in-frame clonotypes and omits some of them. The sample gives around 160,000 clones, over 70% of which show up once; around 6.5% is in the top ten. The sequence was collected from a man older than 75 with acute or convalescent COVID-19. The sequencing sample was made of peripheral blood.

The CDR3 nucleotides read TGTGCCAGCAGGGGAGGCTCCTACAATGAGCAGTTCTTC. Translating gives CASRGGSYNEQFF. The chain recombines TRBV6-5 with TRBJ2-1, with D possibly TRBD2 on 6 matching bases. The V end was cut by 6 bases, the J end by 0 bases, with 6 bases between. CDR1 is MNHEY, CDR2 SVGAGI, per germline. CDR3 length: 13 amino acids.